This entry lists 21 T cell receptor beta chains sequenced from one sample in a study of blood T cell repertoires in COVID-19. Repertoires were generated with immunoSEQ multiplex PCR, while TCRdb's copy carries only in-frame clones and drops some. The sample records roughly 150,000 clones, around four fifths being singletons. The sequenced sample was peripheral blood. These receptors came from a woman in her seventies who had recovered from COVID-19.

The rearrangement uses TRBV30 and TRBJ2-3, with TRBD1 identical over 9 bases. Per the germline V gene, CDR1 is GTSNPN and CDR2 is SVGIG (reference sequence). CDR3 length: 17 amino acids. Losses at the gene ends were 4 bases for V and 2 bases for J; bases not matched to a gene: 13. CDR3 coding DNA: TGTGCCTGGAACCAGCGGAGGACAGGGGCGACCACAGATACGCAGTATTTT. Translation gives CAWNQRRTGATTDTQYF.

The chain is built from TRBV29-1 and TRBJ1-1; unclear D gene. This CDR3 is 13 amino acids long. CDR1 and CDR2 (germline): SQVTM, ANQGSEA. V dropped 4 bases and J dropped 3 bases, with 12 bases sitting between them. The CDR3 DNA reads TGCAGCGTTGCAACGGGGAGAGACACTGAAGCTTTCTTT. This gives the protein CSVATGRDTEAFF.

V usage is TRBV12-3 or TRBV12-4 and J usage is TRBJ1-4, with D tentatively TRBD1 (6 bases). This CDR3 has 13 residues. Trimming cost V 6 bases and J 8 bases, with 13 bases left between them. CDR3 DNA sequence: TGTGCCAGCAGCCGCGGACAGTGGGAAAAACTGTTTTTT. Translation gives CASSRGQWEKLFF.

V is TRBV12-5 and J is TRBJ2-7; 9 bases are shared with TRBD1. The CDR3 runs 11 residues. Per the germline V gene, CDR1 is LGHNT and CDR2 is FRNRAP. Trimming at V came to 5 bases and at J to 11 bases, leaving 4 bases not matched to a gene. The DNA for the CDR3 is TGTGCTAGTGGTCCCTGGACAGGGGAGTACTTC. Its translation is CASGPWTGEYF.

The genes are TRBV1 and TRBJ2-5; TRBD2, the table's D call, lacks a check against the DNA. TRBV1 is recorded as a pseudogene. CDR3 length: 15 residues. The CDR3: CTSTELAGATETQYF. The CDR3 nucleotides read TGCACCAGCACCGAACTAGCGGGAGCGACGGAGACCCAGTACTTC.

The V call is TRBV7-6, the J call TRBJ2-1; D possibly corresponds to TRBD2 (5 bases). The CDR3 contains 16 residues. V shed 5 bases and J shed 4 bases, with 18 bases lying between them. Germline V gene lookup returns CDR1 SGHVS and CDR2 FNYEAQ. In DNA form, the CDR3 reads TGTGCCAGCAGCCCCGCGGGTGGGGTGGGGTACAATGAGCAGTTCTTC. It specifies CASSPAGGVGYNEQFF.

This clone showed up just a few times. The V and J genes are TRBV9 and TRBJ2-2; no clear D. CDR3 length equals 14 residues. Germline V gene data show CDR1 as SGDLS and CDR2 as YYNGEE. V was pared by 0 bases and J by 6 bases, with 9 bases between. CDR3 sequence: CASSVVSLAGELFF. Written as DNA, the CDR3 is TGTGCCAGCAGCGTAGTGAGTTTGGCCGGGGAGCTGTTTTTT.

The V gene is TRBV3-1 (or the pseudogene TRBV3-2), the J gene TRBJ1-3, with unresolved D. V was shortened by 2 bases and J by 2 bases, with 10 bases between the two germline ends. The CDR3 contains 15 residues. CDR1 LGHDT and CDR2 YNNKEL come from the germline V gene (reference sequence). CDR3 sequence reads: CASSQTGRAGNTIYF. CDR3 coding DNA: TGTGCCAGCAGCCAAACCGGGAGGGCTGGAAACACCATATATTTT.

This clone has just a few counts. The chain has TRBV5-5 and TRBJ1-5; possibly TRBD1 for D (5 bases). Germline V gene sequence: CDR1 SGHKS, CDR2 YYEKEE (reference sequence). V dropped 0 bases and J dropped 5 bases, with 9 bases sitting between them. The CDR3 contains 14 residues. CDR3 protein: CASSLAQGDQPQHF. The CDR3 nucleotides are TGTGCCAGCAGCTTGGCCCAGGGCGATCAGCCCCAGCATTTT. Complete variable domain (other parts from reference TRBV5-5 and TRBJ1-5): DAGVTQSPTHLIKTRGQQVTLRCSPISGHKSVSWYQQVLGQGPQFIFQYYEKEERGRGNFPDRFSARQFPNYSSELNVNALLLGDSALYLCASSLAQGDQPQHFGDGTRLSIL.

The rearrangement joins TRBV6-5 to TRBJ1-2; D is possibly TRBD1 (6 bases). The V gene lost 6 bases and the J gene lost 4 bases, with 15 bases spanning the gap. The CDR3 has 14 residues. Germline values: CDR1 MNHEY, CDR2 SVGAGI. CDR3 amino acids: CASSRGQTIYGYTF. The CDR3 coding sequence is TGTGCCAGCAGCCGAGGACAGACCATCTATGGCTACACCTTC.

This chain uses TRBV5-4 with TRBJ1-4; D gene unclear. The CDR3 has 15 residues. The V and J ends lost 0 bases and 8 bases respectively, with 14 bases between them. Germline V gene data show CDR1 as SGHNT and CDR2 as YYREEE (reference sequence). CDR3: CASSLVPVSGEKLFF. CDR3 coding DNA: TGTGCCAGCAGCTTGGTGCCCGTATCGGGGGAAAAACTGTTTTTT.

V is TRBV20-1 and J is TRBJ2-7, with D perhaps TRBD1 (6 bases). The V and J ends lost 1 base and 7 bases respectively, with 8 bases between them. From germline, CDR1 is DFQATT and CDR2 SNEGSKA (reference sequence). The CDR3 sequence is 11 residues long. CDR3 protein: CSARGRGEQYF. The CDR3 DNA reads TGCAGTGCTAGAGGCAGGGGAGAGCAGTACTTC.

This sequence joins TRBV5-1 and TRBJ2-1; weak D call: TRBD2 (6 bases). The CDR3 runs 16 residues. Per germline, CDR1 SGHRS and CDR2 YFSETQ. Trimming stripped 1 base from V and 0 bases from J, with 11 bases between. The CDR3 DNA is TGCGCCAGCAGCTTGTCTCCGGACTACTCCTACAATGAGCAGTTCTTC. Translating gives CASSLSPDYSYNEQFF.

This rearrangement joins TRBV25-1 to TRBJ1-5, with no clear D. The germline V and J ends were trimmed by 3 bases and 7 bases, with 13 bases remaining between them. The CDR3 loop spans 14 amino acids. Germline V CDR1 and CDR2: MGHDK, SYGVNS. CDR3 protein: CASSDPRPGQPQHF. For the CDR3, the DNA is TGTGCCAGCAGTGACCCAAGACCCGGGCAGCCCCAGCATTTT.

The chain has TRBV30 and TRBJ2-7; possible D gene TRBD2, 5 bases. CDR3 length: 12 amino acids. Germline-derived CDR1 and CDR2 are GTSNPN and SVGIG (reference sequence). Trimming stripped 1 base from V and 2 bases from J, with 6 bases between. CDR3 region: CAWSGETYEQYF. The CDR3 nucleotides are TGTGCCTGGAGTGGGGAGACCTACGAGCAGTACTTC.

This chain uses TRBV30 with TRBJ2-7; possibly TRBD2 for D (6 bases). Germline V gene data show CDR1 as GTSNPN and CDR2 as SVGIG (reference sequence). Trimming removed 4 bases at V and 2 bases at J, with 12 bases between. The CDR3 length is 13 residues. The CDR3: CAWTAGWAYEQYF. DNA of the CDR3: TGTGCCTGGACGGCGGGATGGGCCTACGAGCAGTACTTC.

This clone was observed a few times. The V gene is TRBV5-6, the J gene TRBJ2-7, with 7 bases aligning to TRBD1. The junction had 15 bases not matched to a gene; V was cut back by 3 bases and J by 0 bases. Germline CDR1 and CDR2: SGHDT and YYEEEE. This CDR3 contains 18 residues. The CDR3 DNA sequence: TGTGCCAGCAGCTCGCCGGGACAGTGGGCCCGCAACTCCTACGAGCAGTACTTC. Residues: CASSSPGQWARNSYEQYF. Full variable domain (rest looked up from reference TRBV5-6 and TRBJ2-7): DAGVTQSPTHLIKTRGQQVTLRCSPKSGHDTVSWYQQALGQGPQFIFQYYEEEERQRGNFPDRFSGHQFPNYSSELNVNALLLGDSALYLCASSSPGQWARNSYEQYFGPGTRLTVT.

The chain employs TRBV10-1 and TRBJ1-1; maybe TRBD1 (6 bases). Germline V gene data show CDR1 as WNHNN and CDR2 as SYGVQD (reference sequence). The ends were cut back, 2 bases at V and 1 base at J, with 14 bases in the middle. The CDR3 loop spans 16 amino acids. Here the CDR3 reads CASSERGGWENTEAFF. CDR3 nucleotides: TGCGCCAGCAGTGAGAGAGGGGGTTGGGAGAACACTGAAGCTTTCTTT.

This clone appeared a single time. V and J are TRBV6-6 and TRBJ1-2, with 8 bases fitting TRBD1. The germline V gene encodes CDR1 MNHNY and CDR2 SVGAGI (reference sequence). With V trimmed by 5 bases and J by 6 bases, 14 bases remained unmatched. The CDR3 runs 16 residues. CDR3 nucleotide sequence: TGTGCCAGCAGTCCCTCCGGGACAGGTGTTTATAATGGCTACACCTTC. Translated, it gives CASSPSGTGVYNGYTF.

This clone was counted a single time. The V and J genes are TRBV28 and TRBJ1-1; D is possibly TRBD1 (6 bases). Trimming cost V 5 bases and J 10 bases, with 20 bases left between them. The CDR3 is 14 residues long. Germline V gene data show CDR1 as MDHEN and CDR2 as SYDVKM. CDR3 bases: TGTGCCAGCAGTCCGATCGGACGACAGGTTGGAGCTTTCTTT. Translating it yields CASSPIGRQVGAFF.

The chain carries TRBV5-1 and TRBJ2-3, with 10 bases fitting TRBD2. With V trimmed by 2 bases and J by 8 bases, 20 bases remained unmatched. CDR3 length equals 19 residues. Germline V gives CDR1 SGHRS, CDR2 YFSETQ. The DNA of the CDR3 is TGCGCCAGCAGCTTATTGGCTAGCGGGAGCCCCAACCATTCCCCTACGCAGTATTTT. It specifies CASSLLASGSPNHSPTQYF.